This T cell receptor (beta chain) was sequenced during a study of blood T cell repertoires in COVID-19. The CDR3 length is 15 residues. V was shortened by 8 bases and J by 0 bases, with 14 bases between the two germline ends. Per germline, CDR1 MDHEN and CDR2 SYDVKM. TCRdb's copy holds only in-frame clones and misses some; the assay was immunoSEQ multiplex PCR. The sample contains about 430,000 clones, around 87% of which appear only once. This sequence originates from a woman in her twenties or thirties with acute COVID-19. This chain joins TRBV28 and TRBJ2-1; D may be TRBD2 (5 bases). Sequenced input: PBMCs or T cells enriched from blood (not recorded which). The CDR3 is CASAPTSYSYNEQFF. In DNA, the CDR3 is TGTGCCAGCGCCCCAACTAGTTACTCCTACAATGAGCAGTTCTTC.